Listed below are T cell receptor beta chains from one sample, sequenced in a study of cytomegalovirus exposure and HLA in healthy donors. The protocol was immunoSEQ multiplex PCR, while the TCRdb copy is restricted to in-frame clones and leaves out a portion. The sample holds about 54,000 clones, roughly 84% seen once. Sequenced input: PBMCs. The receptor source for this set is a woman aged 18-29 years in good health and CMV-seronegative. Both conserved end residues are trimmed from each CDR3.

v_gene	CDR3aa
TRBV27	ASSLGGPSYGYT
TRBV5-1	ASADGALDEQY
TRBV18	ASSPPGLAEESYEQY
TRBV4-1	ASSQEGAGETQY
TRBV5-1	ASSLGRDEKLF
TRBV19	ASTLGTGAAF
TRBV9	ATGQGDQPQH
TRBV15	ATNLGGAGNSPLH
TRBV11-2	ASSSGGADTQY
TRBV27	ASSLFAGGPLDTQY
TRBV30	AWNRGSYNSPLH